Following are 22 T cell receptor beta chains from one sample sequenced in a study of T-cell memory formation after mild COVID-19. In TCRdb, the 5' RACE reads were re-called with MiXCR into one record per CDR3 protein. The sample includes about 350,000 distinct CDR3 sequences, approximately 14% seen only once; the top ten take 22%. The sample was PBMCs or a T cell subset sorted from them (not recorded which). All receptors derive from a man between 18 and 35 years old who had mild COVID-19 (a few samples of this study predate the infection). Cell type and time point are not known.

This chain uses TRBV6-1 with TRBJ1-2; the D is unclear. Trimming removed 3 bases from V and 5 bases from J, with 10 bases in between. The CDR3 consists of 13 residues. Germline V lookup: CDR1 MNHNS, CDR2 SASEGT. The CDR3 bases are TGTGCCAGCAGTGATGCCGAGATTTATGGCTACACCTTC. It yields the protein CASSDAEIYGYTF.

In this sample, this clonotype turned up many times. The chain joins TRBV18 to TRBJ2-5; D gene uncertain. This CDR3 comprises 12 residues. Germline V gene sequence: CDR1 KGHSH, CDR2 LQKENI. V lost 0 bases to trimming and J lost 4 bases, with 3 bases between them. CDR3 protein: CASSPPSETQYF. CDR3 DNA: TGTGCCAGCTCACCACCCTCAGAGACCCAGTACTTC.

The table lists this clonotype with many counts. The chain couples TRBV12-3 or TRBV12-4 to TRBJ1-5; 7 bases agree with TRBD1. J gave up 9 bases and V 6 bases, and 11 bases lay outside the gene matches. The length of the CDR3 is 14 residues. The CDR3 region is CASRLQGPGTPQHF. The CDR3 DNA sequence: TGTGCCAGCAGGCTACAGGGGCCCGGGACGCCCCAGCATTTT.

The chain recombines TRBV12-3 or TRBV12-4 with TRBJ2-5, with 13 bases that match TRBD2. V lost 6 bases to trimming and J lost 1 base; unmatched junction nucleotides: 8. The CDR3 is 17 residues long. CDR3 bases: TGTGCCAGCAGCCTGGGACTAGCGGGGCCCCTCCAAGAGACCCAGTACTTC. Translating gives CASSLGLAGPLQETQYF.

The rearrangement links TRBV6-5 to TRBJ2-7, with 8 bases lining up with TRBD1. CDR3 size: 13 residues. J lost 6 bases, V lost 2 bases, and 3 bases had no gene match. CDR1 and CDR2 from the germline V gene are MNHEY and SVGAGI. CDR3 nucleotide sequence: TGTGCCAGCAGTTACAGGACAGGGCTCGAGCAGTACTTC. Translated: CASSYRTGLEQYF.

The chain combines TRBV12-3 or TRBV12-4 with TRBJ2-3; D may correspond to TRBD1 or TRBD2 (5 bases each). The CDR3 consists of 15 residues. The ends were cut back, 4 bases at V and 4 bases at J, with 15 bases in the middle. The CDR3: CASSYGTASPDTQYF. For the CDR3, the DNA is TGTGCCAGCAGTTATGGGACCGCAAGTCCAGATACGCAGTATTTT.

This chain uses TRBV7-2 with TRBJ1-1; D may be TRBD1 (5 bases). The CDR3 is 12 residues long. V was cut by 6 bases and J by 3 bases, with 8 bases left in between. Germline values: CDR1 SGHTA, CDR2 FQGNSA. The CDR3 region has the DNA TGTGCCAGCAGGACGACAGACACTGAAGCTTTCTTT. This codes for CASRTTDTEAFF.

As concerns this clonotype: A much larger clone sits a single nucleotide away, making a read error possible. The chain joins TRBV12-3 or TRBV12-4 to TRBJ2-2; 7 nucleotides line up with TRBD2. This CDR3 contains 14 residues. The CDR3 nucleotides read TGTGCCAGCGCCTTGGGGGGGTATACCGGGGAGCTGATTTTT. Protein: CASALGGYTGELIF.

The chain carries TRBV5-1 and TRBJ1-1, with 9 bases identical to TRBD1. J lost 3 bases, V lost 6 bases, and 6 bases had no gene match. Germline values: CDR1 SGHRS, CDR2 YFSETQ. There are 14 residues in the CDR3. CDR3 region: CASIRDRADTEAFF. The CDR3, as DNA: TGCGCCAGCATCCGGGACAGGGCGGACACTGAAGCTTTCTTT.

J is TRBJ2-5 and V is TRBV7-2, with TRBD2 matching over 7 bases. The V gene's germline CDR1 is SGHTA and CDR2 FQGNSA. The J segment lost 11 bases and the V segment lost 4 bases, leaving 4 bases of the junction unmatched. CDR3 length: 11 residues. CDR3: CASSSLAVQYF. Here the CDR3 DNA reads TGTGCCAGCAGCTCGCTAGCGGTACAGTACTTC.

This clonotype appeared a few times. The chain couples TRBV21-1 to TRBJ1-6. TRBV21-1 is a pseudogene. The CDR3 covers 11 residues. CDR3 sequence: CATGHLSPLHF. In DNA, the CDR3 is TGTGCCACAGGGCATCTTTCACCCCTCCACTTT.

The gene calls are TRBV29-1 and TRBJ2-3; the D is unclear. Trimming shortened V by 5 bases and J by 4 bases, and 7 bases separated the two germline ends. Germline CDR1 SQVTM, CDR2 ANQGSEA. The CDR3 sequence is 11 residues long. The CDR3 protein is CSVKRSDTQYF. The CDR3 DNA reads TGCAGCGTTAAAAGGTCAGATACGCAGTATTTT.

In this sample, this clonotype turned up many times. The junction does not match germline at one end; this may be a read error. V and J are TRBV29-1 and TRBJ2-3; TRBD1 is a possible D gene (6 bases). Germline assignment: CDR1 SQVTM and CDR2 ANQGSEA. The CDR3 is 14 residues long. The CDR3 is CSVQEGGPTDTQYF. DNA of the CDR3: TGCAGCGTTCAAGAAGGGGGACCCACAGATACGCAGTATTTT.

This clonotype turned up a few times. CDR3 sequence: CASSQANRDTTYGYTF. The CDR3 nucleotides read TGTGCCAGCAGCCAAGCTAACCGGGATACAACCTATGGCTACACCTTC. The J gene is TRBJ1-2, the V gene TRBV3-1, with unresolved D. With 1 base removed from V and 4 bases from J, the gap between germline ends came to 16 bases. This CDR3 comprises 16 residues. From germline, CDR1 is LGHDT and CDR2 YNNKEL (reference sequence).

This chain connects TRBV4-3 to TRBJ2-5, with D maybe TRBD2 (6 bases). From germline, CDR1 is LGHNA and CDR2 YSLEER. The V gene lost 4 bases and the J gene lost 6 bases, with 18 bases spanning the gap. The CDR3 runs to 15 residues. In nucleotides, the CDR3 is TGCGCCAGCAGCCGCCTCGCGGGGTCCGGGCAGACCCAGTACTTC. Its protein product is CASSRLAGSGQTQYF.

As concerns this clonotype: A much more abundant neighbour one base away suggests this may be a read error. The V call is TRBV19, the J call TRBJ1-2; D not certain. This CDR3 region has 12 residues. Germline CDR1 LNHDA, CDR2 SQIVND (reference sequence). With 10 bases removed from V and 0 bases from J, the gap between germline ends came to 9 bases. DNA of the CDR3: TGTGCCACCAGTTCCGCTAACTATGGCTACACCTTC. Translation gives CATSSANYGYTF.

This clonotype was counted a few times. The rearrangement joins TRBV6-5 to TRBJ2-2; 9 positions match TRBD2. This CDR3 comprises 16 residues. Germline CDR1 reads MNHEY; CDR2 reads SVGAGI. V shed 2 bases, J shed 4 bases, and the junction held 5 bases outside the gene matches. The CDR3 nucleotides read TGTGCCAGCAGTTACCCTAGCGGGGTTCCCACCGGGGAGCTGTTTTTT. It codes for CASSYPSGVPTGELFF.

This rearrangement joins TRBV7-2 to TRBJ1-5; no firm D call. The ends were cut back, 0 bases at V and 6 bases at J, with 6 bases in the middle. CDR1 is SGHTA, CDR2 FQGNSA, per germline. The CDR3 sequence is 13 residues long. CDR3 nucleotide sequence: TGTGCCAGCAGCTTAGCGCCTGTTCAGCCCCAGCATTTT. Translated, it gives CASSLAPVQPQHF.

This clonotype was recorded at least ten times. This chain joins TRBV4-1 and TRBJ2-3; D ambiguous. Per the germline V gene, CDR1 is MGHRA and CDR2 is YSYEKL. V lost 0 bases to trimming and J lost 0 bases, with 10 bases between them. CDR3 size: 16 residues. CDR3 protein: CASSQESAPSTDTQYF. DNA of the CDR3: TGCGCCAGCAGCCAAGAGTCAGCCCCTAGCACAGATACGCAGTATTTT.

This rearrangement joins TRBV20-1 to TRBJ2-1; TRBD2 matches 10 bases. Germline lookup yields CDR1 DFQATT and CDR2 SNEGSKA (reference sequence). Trimming removed 6 bases from V and 4 bases from J; junction bases left unmatched: 6. The CDR3 sequence is 14 residues long. The CDR3 spells CSATPSGSYNEQFF. CDR3 in DNA: TGCAGTGCCACTCCTAGCGGGAGTTACAATGAGCAGTTCTTC.

There are many counts of this clonotype. This chain joins TRBV5-1 and TRBJ2-2; TRBD2 is a possible D gene (7 bases). CDR1 and CDR2 (germline): SGHRS, YFSETQ. This CDR3 region has 16 residues. The germline V and J ends were trimmed by 4 bases and 5 bases, with 18 bases remaining between them. CDR3 sequence: CASSPRGGGVTGELFF. The CDR3 DNA reads as TGCGCCAGCAGCCCCCGGGGAGGGGGTGTAACCGGGGAGCTGTTTTTT. Variable domain in full (rest from reference TRBV5-1 and TRBJ2-2): KAGVTQTPRYLIKTRGQQVTLSCSPISGHRSVSWYQQTPGQGLQFLFEYFSETQRNKGNFPGRFSGRQFSNSRSEMNVSTLELGDSALYLCASSPRGGGVTGELFFGEGSRLTVL.

The chain combines TRBV2 with TRBJ2-2; the D is unclear. CDR1 is SNHLY and CDR2 is FYNNEI in the germline V gene. V was cut by 6 bases and J by 0 bases, with 8 bases left in between. The CDR3 is 14 amino acids. The CDR3 spells CASRIGTNTGELFF. The CDR3, as DNA: TGTGCCAGCAGGATAGGAACGAACACCGGGGAGCTGTTTTTT.